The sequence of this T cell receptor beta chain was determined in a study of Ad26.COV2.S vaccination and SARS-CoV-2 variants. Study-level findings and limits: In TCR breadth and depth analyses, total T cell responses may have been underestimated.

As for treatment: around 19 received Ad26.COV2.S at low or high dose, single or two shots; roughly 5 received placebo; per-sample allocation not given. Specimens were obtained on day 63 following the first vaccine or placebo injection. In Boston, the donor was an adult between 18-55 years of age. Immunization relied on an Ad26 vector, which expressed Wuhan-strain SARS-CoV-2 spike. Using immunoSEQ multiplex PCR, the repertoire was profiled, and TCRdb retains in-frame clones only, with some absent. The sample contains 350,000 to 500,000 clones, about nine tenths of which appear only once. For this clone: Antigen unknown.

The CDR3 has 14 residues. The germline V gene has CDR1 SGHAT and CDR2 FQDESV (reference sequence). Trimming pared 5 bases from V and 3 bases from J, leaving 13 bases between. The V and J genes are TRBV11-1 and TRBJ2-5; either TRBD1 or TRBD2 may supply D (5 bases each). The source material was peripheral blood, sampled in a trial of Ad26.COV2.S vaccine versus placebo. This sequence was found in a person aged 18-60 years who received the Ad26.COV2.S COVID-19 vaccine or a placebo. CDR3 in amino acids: CASSIRDREETQYF. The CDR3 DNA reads TGTGCCAGCAGCATCCGGGACCGGGAAGAGACCCAGTACTTC.